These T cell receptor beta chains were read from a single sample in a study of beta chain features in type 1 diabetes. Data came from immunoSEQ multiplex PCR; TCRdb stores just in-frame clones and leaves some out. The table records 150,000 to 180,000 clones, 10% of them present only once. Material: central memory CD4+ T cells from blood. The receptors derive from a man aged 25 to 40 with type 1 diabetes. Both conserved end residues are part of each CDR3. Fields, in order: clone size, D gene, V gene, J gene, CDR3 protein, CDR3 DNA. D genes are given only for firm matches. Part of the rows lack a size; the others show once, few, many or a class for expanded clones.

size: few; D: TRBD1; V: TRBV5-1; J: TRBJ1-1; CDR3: CASSGQGGETEAFF; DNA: TGCGCCAGCAGCGGACAGGGAGGAGAGACTGAAGCTTTCTTT
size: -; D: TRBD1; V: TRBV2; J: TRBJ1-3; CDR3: CASRDRAVGNTIYF; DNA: TGTGCCAGCAGAGACAGGGCCGTTGGAAACACCATATATTTT
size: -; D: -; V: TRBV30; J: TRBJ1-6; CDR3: CAWTAYNSPLHF; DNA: TGTGCCTGGACAGCCTATAATTCACCCCTCCACTTT
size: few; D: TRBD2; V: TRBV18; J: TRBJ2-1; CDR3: CASSPPTSGSGEQFF; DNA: TGTGCCAGCTCACCACCCACTAGCGGGAGTGGTGAGCAGTTCTTC
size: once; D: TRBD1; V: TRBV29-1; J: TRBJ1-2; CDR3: CSVETGGVGGYTF; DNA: TGCAGCGTTGAAACAGGGGGGGTAGGGGGCTACACCTTC
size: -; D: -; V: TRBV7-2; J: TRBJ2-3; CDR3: CASRWRAGTDTQYF; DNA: TGTGCCAGCAGGTGGAGGGCGGGCACAGATACGCAGTATTTT
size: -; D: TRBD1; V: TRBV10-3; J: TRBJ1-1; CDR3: CAISGTTGGETEAFF; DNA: TGTGCCATCAGTGGGACGACAGGGGGCGAAACTGAAGCTTTCTTT
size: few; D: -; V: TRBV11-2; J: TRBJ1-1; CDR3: CASSLAGSRLNTEAFF; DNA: TGTGCCAGCAGCTTAGCGGGGAGTCGTTTGAACACTGAAGCTTTCTTT
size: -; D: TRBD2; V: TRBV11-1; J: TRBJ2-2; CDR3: CASSSGTSGPTGELFF; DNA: TGTGCCAGCAGCTCCGGGACTAGCGGCCCCACCGGGGAGCTGTTTTTT
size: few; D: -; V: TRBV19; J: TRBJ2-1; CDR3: CASGGARTYNEQFF; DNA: TGTGCCAGTGGGGGGGCGCGTACTTACAATGAGCAGTTCTTC
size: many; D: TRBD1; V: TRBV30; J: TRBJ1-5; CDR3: CAWSAGTGSQPQHF; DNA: TGTGCCTGGAGTGCCGGGACAGGGTCTCAGCCCCAGCATTTT
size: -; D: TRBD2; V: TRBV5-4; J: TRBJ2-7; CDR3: CASSPQAGGLAYEQYF; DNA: TGTGCCAGCAGCCCACAAGCGGGAGGGCTCGCCTACGAGCAGTACTTC
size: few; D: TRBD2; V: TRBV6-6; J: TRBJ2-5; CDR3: CASRRGGSLSETQYF; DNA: TGTGCCAGCAGGCGCGGCGGGAGCCTTTCAGAGACCCAGTACTTC
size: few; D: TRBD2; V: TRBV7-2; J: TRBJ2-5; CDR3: CASSQGTSRKTQYF; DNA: TGTGCCAGCAGCCAAGGGACTAGCAGGAAGACCCAGTACTTC
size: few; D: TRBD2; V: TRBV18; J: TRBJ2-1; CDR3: CASSPATSGGNEQFF; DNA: TGTGCCAGCTCACCAGCCACTAGCGGGGGCAATGAGCAGTTCTTC
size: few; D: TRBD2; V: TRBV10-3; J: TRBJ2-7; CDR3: CAIRPGLEDEQYF; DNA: TGTGCCATCAGACCGGGACTAGAGGACGAGCAGTACTTC
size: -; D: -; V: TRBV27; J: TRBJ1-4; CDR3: CASRRYEKLFF; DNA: TGTGCCAGCAGGCGCTATGAAAAACTGTTTTTT